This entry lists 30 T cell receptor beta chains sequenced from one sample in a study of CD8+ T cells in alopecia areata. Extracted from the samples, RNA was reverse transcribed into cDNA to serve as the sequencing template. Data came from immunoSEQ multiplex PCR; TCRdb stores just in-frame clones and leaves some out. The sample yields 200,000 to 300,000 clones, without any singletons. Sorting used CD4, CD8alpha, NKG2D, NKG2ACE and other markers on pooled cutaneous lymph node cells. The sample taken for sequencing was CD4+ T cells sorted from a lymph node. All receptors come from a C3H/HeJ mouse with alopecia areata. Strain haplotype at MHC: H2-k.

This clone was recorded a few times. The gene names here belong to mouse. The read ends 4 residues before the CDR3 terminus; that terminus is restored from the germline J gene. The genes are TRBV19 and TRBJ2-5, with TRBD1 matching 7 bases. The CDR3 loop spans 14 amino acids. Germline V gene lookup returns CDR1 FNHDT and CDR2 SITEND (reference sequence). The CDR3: CASSPYRGGDTQYF. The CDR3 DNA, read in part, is TGTGCCAGCAGTCCTTACAGGGGTGGGGAC.

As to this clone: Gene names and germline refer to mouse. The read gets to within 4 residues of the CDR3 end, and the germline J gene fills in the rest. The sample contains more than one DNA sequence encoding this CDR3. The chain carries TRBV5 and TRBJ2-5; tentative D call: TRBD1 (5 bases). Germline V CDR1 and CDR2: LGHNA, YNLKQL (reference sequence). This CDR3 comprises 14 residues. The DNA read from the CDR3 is TGTGCCAGCAGCCAAGATGGCAGGGCAGAC. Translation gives CASSQDGRAD. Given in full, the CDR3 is CASSQDGRADTQYF.

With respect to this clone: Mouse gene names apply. CDR3: CASRNRDRGETLYF. CDR3 DNA (partial): TGTGCCAGCAGAAACCGGGACAGGGGAGAA. The chain links TRBV19 to TRBJ2-3; 10 bases are a match to TRBD1. Coverage ceases 4 residues before the CDR3 finishes, and the germline J gene fills in the end. This CDR3 has 14 amino acids. Germline V gene sequence: CDR1 FNHDT, CDR2 SITEND (reference sequence).

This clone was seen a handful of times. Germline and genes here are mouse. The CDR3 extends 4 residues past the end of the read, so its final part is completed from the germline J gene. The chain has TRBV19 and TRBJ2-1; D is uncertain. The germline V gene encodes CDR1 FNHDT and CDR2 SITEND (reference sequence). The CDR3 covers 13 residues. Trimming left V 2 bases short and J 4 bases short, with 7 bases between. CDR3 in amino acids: CASSMSEYAEQFF. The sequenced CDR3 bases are TGTGCCAGCAGTATGTCAGAATATGCT.

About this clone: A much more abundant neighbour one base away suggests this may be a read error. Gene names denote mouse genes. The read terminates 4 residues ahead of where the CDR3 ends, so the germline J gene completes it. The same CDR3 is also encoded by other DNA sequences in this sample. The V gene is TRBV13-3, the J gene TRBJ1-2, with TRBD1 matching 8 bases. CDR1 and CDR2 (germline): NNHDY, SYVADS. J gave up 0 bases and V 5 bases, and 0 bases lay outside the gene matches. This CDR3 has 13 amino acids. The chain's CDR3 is CASRQGANSDYTF. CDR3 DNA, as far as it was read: TGTGCCAGCAGACAGGGGGCAAACTCC.

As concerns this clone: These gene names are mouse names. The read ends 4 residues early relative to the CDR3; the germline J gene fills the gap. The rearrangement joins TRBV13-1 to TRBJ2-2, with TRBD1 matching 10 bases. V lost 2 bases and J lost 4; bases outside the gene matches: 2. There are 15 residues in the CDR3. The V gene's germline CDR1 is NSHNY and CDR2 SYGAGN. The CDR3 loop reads CASSEGTGVTGQLYF. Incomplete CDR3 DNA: TGTGCCAGCAGTGAGGGGACAGGGGTCACCGGG.

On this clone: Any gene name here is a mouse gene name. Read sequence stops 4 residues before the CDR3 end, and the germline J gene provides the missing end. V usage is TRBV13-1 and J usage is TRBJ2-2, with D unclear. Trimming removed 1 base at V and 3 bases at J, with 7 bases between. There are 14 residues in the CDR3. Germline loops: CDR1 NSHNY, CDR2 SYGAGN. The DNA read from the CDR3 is TGTGCCAGCAGTGATAGCAGTTACACCGGG. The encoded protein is CASSDSSYTG. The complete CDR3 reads CASSDSSYTGQLYF.

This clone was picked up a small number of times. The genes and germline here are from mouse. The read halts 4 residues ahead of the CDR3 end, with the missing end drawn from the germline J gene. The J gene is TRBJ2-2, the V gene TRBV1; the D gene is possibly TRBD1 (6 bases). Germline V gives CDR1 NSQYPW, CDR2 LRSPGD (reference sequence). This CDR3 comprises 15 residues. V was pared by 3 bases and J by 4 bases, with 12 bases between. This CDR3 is CTCSAAAGVTGQLYF. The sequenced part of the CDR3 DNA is TGCACCTGCAGTGCGGCGGCAGGGGTCACCGGG.

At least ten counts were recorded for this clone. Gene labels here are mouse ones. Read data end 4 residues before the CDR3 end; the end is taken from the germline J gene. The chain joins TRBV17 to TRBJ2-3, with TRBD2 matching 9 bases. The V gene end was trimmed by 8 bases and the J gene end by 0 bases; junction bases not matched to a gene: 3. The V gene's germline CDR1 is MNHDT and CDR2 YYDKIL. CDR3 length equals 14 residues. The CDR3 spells CASSLGGSAETLYF. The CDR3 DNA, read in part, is TGTGCTAGCTCACTGGGGGGAAGTGCAGAA. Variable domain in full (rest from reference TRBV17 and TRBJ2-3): DTTVKQNPRYKLARVGKPVNLICSQTMNHDTMYWYQKKPNQAPKLLLFYYDKILNREADTFEKFQSSRPNNSFCSLYIGSAGLEYSAMYLCASSLGGSAETLYFGSGTRLTVL.

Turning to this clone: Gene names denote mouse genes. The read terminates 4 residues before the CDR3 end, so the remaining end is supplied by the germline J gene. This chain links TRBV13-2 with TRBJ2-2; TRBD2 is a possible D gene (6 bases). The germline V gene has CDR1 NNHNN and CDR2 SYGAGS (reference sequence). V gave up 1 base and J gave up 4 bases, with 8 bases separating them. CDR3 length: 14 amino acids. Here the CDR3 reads CASGDSGGTGQLYF. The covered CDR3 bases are TGTGCCAGCGGTGATTCGGGGGGCACCGGG.

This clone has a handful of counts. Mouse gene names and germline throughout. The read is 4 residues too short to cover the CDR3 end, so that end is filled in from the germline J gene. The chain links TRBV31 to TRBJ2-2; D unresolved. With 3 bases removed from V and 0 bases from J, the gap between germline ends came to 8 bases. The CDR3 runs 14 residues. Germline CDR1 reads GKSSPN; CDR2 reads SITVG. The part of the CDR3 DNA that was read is TGTGCCTGGAGCCAGACTTCAAACACCGGG. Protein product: CAWSQTSNTG. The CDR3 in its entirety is CAWSQTSNTGQLYF.

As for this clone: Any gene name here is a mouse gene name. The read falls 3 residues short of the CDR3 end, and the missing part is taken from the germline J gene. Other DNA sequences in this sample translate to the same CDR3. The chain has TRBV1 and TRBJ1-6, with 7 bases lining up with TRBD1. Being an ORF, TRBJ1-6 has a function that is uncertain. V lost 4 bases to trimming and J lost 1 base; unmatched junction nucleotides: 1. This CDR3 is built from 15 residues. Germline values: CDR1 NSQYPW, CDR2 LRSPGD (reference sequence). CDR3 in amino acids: CTCSEQGSYNSPLYF. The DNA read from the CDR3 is TGCACCTGCAGTGAACAGGGGTCCTATAATTCGCCC.

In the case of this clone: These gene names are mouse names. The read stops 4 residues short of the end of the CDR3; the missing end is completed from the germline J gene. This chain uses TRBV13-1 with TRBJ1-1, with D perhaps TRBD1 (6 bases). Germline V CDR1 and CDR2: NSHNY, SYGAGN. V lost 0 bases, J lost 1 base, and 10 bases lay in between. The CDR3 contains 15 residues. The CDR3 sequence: CASSDAGVGNTEVFF. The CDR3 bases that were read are TGTGCCAGCAGTGATGCAGGGGTGGGAAACACA.

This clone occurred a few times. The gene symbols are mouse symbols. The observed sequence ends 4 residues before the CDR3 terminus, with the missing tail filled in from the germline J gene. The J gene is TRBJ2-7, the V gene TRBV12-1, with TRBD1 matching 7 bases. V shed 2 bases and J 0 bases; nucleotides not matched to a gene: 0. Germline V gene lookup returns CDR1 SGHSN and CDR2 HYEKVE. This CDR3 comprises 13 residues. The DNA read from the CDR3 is TGTGCCAGCTCTCGGGACAGCTCCTAT. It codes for CASSRDSSY. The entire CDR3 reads CASSRDSSYEQYF.

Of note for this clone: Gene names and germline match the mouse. CDR3 DNA, as far as it was read: TGTGCCAGCGGTGACTCAGGGGGGGCCGGTGCT. It encodes CASGDSGGAGA. The CDR3 in its entirety is CASGDSGGAGAEQFF. V gene TRBV13-2 combines with J gene TRBJ2-1; tentative D call: TRBD2 (8 bases). Read sequence stops 4 residues before the CDR3 end, and the germline J gene provides the missing end. V lost 2 bases and J lost 6, with 15 bases in between. CDR1 NNHNN and CDR2 SYGAGS come from the germline V gene (reference sequence). CDR3 size: 15 residues.

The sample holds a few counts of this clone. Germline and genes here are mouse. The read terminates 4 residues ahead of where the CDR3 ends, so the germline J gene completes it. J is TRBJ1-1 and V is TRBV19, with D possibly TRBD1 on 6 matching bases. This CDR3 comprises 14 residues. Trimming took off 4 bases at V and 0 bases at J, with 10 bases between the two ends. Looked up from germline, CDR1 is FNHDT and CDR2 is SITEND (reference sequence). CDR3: CASSSGTPNTEVFF. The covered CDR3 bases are TGTGCCAGCAGTTCCGGGACACCAAACACA. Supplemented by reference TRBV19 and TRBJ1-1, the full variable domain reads GGIITQTPKFLIGQEGQKLTLKCQQNFNHDTMYWYRQDSGKGLRLIYYSITENDLQKGDLSEGYDASREKKSSFSLTVTSAQKNEMAVFLCASSSGTPNTEVFFGKGTRLTVV.

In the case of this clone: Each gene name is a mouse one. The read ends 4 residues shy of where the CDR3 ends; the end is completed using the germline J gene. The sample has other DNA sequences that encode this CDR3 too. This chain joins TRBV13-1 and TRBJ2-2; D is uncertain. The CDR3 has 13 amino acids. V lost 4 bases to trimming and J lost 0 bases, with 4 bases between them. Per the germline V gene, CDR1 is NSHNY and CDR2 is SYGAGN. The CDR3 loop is CASSPTNTGQLYF. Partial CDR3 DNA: TGTGCCAGCAGTCCTACAAACACCGGG.

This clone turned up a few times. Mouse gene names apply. The covered CDR3 bases are TGTGCCAGCAGCCCCGACAGGGTTTCCTATAATTCGCCC. Residues: CASSPDRVSYNSP. The entire CDR3 is CASSPDRVSYNSPLYF. The gene calls are TRBV5 and TRBJ1-6; 7 bases are a match to TRBD1. The observed sequence ends 3 residues before the CDR3 terminus, with the missing tail filled in from the germline J gene. TRBJ1-6 belongs to the ORF category, with a function that is uncertain. J lost 0 bases, V lost 4 bases, and 3 bases had no gene match. The germline V gene encodes CDR1 LGHNA and CDR2 YNLKQL (reference sequence). This CDR3 is 16 amino acids long.

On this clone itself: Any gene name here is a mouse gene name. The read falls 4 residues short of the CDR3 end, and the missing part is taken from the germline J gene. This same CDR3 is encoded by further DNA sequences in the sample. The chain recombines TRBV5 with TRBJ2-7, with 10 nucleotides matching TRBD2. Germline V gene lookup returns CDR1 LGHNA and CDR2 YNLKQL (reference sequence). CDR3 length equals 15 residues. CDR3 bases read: TGTGCCAGCAGCCAAGAATCTGGGGGGGCGTAT. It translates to CASSQESGGAY. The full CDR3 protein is CASSQESGGAYEQYF.

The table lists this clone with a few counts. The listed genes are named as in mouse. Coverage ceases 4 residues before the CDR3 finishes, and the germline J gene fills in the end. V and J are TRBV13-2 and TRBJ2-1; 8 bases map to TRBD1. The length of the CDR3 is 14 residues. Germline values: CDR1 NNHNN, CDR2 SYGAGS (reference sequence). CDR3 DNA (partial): TGTGCCAGCGGTGGGACAGGGTGGAAGGCT. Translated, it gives CASGGTGWKA. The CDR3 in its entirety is CASGGTGWKAEQFF.

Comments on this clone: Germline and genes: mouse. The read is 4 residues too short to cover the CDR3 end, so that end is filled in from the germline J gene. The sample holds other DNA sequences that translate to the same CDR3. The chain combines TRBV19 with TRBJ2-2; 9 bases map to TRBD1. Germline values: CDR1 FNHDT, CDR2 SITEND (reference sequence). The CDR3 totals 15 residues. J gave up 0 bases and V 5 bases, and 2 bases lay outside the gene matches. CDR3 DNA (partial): TGTGCCAGCAGCCGGGACAGGGCAAACACCGGG. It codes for CASSRDRANTG. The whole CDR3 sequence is CASSRDRANTGQLYF. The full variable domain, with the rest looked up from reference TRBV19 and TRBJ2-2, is GGIITQTPKFLIGQEGQKLTLKCQQNFNHDTMYWYRQDSGKGLRLIYYSITENDLQKGDLSEGYDASREKKSSFSLTVTSAQKNEMAVFLCASSRDRANTGQLYFGEGSKLTVL.

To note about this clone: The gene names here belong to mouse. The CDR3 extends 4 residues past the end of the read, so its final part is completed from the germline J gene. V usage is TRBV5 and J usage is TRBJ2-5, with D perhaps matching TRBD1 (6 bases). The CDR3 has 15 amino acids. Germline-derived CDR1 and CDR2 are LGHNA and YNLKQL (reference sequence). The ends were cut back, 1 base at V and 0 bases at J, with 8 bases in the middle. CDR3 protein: CASSQGTANQDTQYF. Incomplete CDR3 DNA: TGTGCCAGCAGCCAAGGGACAGCTAACCAAGAC.

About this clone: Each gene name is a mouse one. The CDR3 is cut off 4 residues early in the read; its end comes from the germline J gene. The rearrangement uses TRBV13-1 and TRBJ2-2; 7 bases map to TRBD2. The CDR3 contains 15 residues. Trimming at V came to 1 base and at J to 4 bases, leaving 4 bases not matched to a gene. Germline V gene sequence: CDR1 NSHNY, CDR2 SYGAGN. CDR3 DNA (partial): TGTGCCAGCAGTGATTGGGGACTGTCCACCGGG. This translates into CASSDWGLSTG. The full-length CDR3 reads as CASSDWGLSTGQLYF.

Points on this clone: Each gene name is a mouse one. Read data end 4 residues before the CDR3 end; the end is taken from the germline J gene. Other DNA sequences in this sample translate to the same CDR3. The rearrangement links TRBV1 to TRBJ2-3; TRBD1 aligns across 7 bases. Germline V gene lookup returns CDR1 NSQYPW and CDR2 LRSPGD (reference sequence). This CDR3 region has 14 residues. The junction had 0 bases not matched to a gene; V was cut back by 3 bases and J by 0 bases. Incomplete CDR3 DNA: TGCACCTGCAGTGCCAGGGGGAGTGCAGAA. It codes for CTCSARGSAE. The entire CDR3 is CTCSARGSAETLYF.

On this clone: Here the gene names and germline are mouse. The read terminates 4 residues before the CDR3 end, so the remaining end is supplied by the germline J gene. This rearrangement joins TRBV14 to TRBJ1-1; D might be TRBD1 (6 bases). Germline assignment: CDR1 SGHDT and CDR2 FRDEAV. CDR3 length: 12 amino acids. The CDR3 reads CASSPGEAEVFF. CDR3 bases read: TGTGCCAGCAGTCCAGGGGAGGCA.

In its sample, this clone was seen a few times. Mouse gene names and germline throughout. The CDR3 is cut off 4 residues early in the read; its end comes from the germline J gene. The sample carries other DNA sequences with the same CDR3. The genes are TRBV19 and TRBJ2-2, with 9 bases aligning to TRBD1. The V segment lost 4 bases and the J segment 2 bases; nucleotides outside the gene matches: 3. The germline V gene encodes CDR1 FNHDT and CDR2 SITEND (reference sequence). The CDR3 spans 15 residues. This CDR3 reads CASSRDRENTGQLYF. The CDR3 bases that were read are TGTGCCAGCAGTCGGGACAGGGAGAACACCGGG.

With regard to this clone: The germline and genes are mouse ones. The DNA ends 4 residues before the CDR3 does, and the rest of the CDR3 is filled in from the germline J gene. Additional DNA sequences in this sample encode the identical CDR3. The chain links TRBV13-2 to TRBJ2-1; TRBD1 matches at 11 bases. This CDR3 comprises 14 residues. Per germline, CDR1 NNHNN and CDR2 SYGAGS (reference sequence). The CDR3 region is CASGDGQGAAEQFF. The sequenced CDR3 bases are TGTGCCAGCGGTGACGGACAGGGGGCCGCT.

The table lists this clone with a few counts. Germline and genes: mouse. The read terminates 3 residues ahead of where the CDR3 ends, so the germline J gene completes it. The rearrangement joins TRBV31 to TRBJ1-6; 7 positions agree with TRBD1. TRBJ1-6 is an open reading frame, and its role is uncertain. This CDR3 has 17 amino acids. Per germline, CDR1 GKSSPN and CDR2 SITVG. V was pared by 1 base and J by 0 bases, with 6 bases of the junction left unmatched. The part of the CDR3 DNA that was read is TGTGCCTGGAGTCCCCCAACAGGGGATTCCTATAATTCGCCC. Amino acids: CAWSPPTGDSYNSP. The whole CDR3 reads CAWSPPTGDSYNSPLYF.

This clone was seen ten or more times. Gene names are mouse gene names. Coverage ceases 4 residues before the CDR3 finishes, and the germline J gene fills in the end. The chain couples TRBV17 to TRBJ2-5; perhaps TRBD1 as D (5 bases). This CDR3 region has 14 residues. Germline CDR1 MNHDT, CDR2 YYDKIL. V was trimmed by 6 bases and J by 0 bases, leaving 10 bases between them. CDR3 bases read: TGTGCTAGCAGGACAGATTATAACCAAGAC. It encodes CASRTDYNQD. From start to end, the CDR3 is CASRTDYNQDTQYF.

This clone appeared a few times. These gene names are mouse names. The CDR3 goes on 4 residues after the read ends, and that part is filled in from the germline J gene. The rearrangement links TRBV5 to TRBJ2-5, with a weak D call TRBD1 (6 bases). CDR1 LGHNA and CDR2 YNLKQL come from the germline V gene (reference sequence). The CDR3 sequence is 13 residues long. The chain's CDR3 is CASSPGHKDTQYF. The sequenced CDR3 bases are TGTGCCAGCAGCCCGGGACATAAAGAC.